This TCR beta chain stems from a study of cytomegalovirus exposure and HLA in healthy donors. Study details: Roughly 180 million T cells yielded more than 90 million unique TCR beta sequences in earlier analysis.

In the case of this clone: As yet, its antigen is unknown.

General study findings and limits: Both high specificity and high sensitivity reportedly marked the classifier's diagnosis of cytomegalovirus status. Accurate prediction of HLA-A and HLA-B alleles (for most subjects) was reportedly achieved from TCR beta sequences. What a later analysis showed was that several of the most significant clusters appeared linked to common viral pathogens.

PCR primers comprised 60 Vbeta and 13 Jbeta primers. The protocol was immunoSEQ multiplex PCR, while the TCRdb copy is restricted to in-frame clones and leaves out a portion. Altogether about 180,000 clones are present, roughly three quarters being singletons, with the ten largest covering 2.9%. The sample comprised PBMCs. The TCR was taken from a male donor in good health and CMV-seronegative.

The CDR3 loop reads CASRILYNEQFF. CDR3 coding DNA: TGTGCCAGCCGAATACTCTACAATGAGCAGTTCTTC. The V call is TRBV7-2, the J call TRBJ2-1; D is unclear. V shed 8 bases and J shed 3 bases, with 8 bases lying between them. Germline CDR1 reads SGHTA; CDR2 reads FQGNSA. This CDR3 spans 12 amino acids.